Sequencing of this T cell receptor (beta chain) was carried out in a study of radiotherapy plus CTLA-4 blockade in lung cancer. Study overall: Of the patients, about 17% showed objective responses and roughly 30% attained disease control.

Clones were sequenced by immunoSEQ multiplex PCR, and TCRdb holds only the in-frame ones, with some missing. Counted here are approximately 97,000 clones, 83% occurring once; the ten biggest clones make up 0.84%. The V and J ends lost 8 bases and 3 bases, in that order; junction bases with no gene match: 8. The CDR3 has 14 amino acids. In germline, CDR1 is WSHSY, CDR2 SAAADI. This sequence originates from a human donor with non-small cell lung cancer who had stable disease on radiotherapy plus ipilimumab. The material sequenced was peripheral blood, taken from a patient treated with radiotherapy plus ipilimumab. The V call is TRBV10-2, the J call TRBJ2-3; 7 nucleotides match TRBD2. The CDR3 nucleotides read TGCGCCAGCTCTTCGGCGGGAGAGACAGATACGCAGTATTTT. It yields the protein CASSSAGETDTQYF.